The 2 T cell receptor beta chains below come from one sample, sequenced in a study of cytomegalovirus exposure and HLA in healthy donors. The PCR was carried out with 60 Vbeta primers and 13 Jbeta primers. Clones were sequenced by immunoSEQ multiplex PCR, and TCRdb holds only the in-frame ones, with some missing. This repertoire shows around 150,000 clones, about three fifths found once; its top ten account for approximately 1.7%. The sequencing sample was made of PBMCs. Receptors originate from a male donor in good health and CMV-seronegative.

CDR3 amino acids: CAIGVGGSPLHF. CDR3 in DNA: TGTGCCATCGGAGTCGGAGGGTCACCCCTCCACTTT. The chain uses TRBV19 and TRBJ1-6, with no clear D. With 10 bases removed from V and 10 bases from J, the gap between germline ends came to 14 bases. The germline V gene encodes CDR1 LNHDA and CDR2 SQIVND (reference sequence). This CDR3 is built from 12 residues.

This clone was counted a single time. This chain links TRBV7-8 with TRBJ2-1; 8 nucleotides align to TRBD2. With 5 bases clipped from V and 6 bases from J, the junction kept 15 bases outside the gene matches. The CDR3 contains 17 residues. Germline V CDR1 and CDR2: SGHVS, FQNEAQ. CDR3 sequence reads: CASSPVRGAGKSNEQFF. The DNA of the CDR3 is TGTGCCAGCAGCCCCGTGCGGGGGGCAGGGAAGTCCAATGAGCAGTTCTTC.